This is a list of T cell receptor beta chains from one sample in a study of blood T cell repertoires in COVID-19. Produced via immunoSEQ multiplex PCR; TCRdb's table is partial and in-frame only. The table lists some 380,000 clones, around 87% of them singletons, with approximately 1.2% in the top ten. Sequencing was done on a sample of PBMCs or T cells enriched from blood (not recorded which). Source of these receptors: a man under 40 who had recovered from COVID-19. Both conserved end residues are trimmed from each CDR3.

v_call cdr3_aa
TRBV6-5 ASSTGTGAPGTLH
TRBV2 ARPQGRENTQY
TRBV7-3 ASSLASGGYQETQY
TRBV6-1 ASSDRGDYGYT
TRBV7-9 ASRLTGAQKVDEQF
TRBV3-1/TRBV3-2 ASRYGGELF
TRBV4-1 ASSYPGQMNTEAF
TRBV10-3 AISAGGGNQPQH
TRBV4-1 ASSQVGASPLH
TRBV7-9 ASSGQAVPNTEAF
TRBV4-2 ASSQGTGGLLETQY
TRBV2 ASRFRGSSYEQY
TRBV2 ASRVSPGSNQPQH
TRBV5-8 ASSLLRGYEQF
TRBV12-3/TRBV12-4 ASRGPTEAF
TRBV19 ASSIDSRNEKLF
TRBV9 ASSVDGLAGSSYNEQF
TRBV6-5 ASSYRQGRNSPLH
TRBV5-8 ASSTTIQGTHGYT
TRBV6-2/TRBV6-3 ASSYAPGLARRGEQF
TRBV19 ASTGGLRDGYT
TRBV6-1 ASSEVGVAGEAF
TRBV7-9 ASSRPRQGDGYT
TRBV5-1 ASSLTGPPPPATNEKLF
TRBV6-5 ASSLRGQPQH
TRBV7-9 ASSSFGGNEQF
TRBV5-4 ASSLGGRGTGELF
TRBV9 ASSGQNRYEQY
TRBV10-1 ASSLQATDTQY
TRBV3-1/TRBV3-2 ASSQDTRGNIQY
TRBV27 ASSLRTGGTGSSYEQY
TRBV4-1 ASSQRQGQGSNEQF
TRBV10-2 ASSVQGSNSPLH
TRBV18 ASSRDSYSPLH
TRBV6-2/TRBV6-3 ASSTRQAPNEKLF
TRBV11-2 ASSLDRWGGTYEQY
TRBV24-1 ATQLTGDRISSYNEQF
TRBV7-9 ASSQAGTGREKLF
TRBV18 ASSRDRSNYGYT
TRBV7-9 ASSSTGGHQPQH
TRBV2 ASPLRAGGTDTQY
TRBV28 ASSFMRGYEQY
TRBV6-5 ASSYSRGADYGYT
TRBV6-5 ASSTTGTSFNEQF
TRBV5-4 ASSSGGGGYTQY
TRBV2 ASSEGGEGYSNQPQH
TRBV30 AWEVGRGYEQY
TRBV18 ASSRNQGRDQPQH
TRBV7-2 ASTPTSGKHEQF
TRBV29-1 SVGQANYGYT
TRBV15 ATSRGSSGGYEQY
TRBV29-1 SVGQGVSYEQY
TRBV30 AWTVTYNSPLH
TRBV30 AWSVDRVQETQY
TRBV2 ASDRGGVGYT
TRBV4-1 ASSQDQRAEAF
TRBV6-2/TRBV6-3 ASSYRQDSSYEQY
TRBV9 ASSVAQGATNEKLF